This TCR beta chain originates from a study of T cells in Graves' hyperthyroidism and ophthalmopathy. Study results and caveats: Blood shared most expanded thyroid clonotypes above 0.001. Model predictions of ophthalmopathy came a median 6.5 months before onset. The authors' 13 V-J model separated ophthalmopathy from stable hyperthyroidism.

Uncontrolled infection, other autoimmune disease, pregnancy or lactation disqualified patients from enrolment. V lost 0 bases, J lost 8 bases, and 6 bases stayed unmatched. The CDR3 is 16 residues long. Germline lookup yields CDR1 MNHEY and CDR2 SVGEGT. A word on this clonotype: The antigen is not known.

RNA transcripts served as the template for amplifying TCR beta CDR3 regions. Initially, a first-round RT-PCR of the TCR CDR3 employed the HTBI primer set. MiXCR, applied by TCRdb to the multiplex PCR reads, yields one record per CDR3 protein. Among more than 350,000 distinct CDR3 sequences listed, 17% were seen once. This rearrangement joins TRBV6-2 or TRBV6-3 to TRBJ2-1, with 11 bases lining up with TRBD2. What was sequenced was blood. The receptor was isolated from a young woman with Graves' hyperthyroidism that later progressed to Graves' ophthalmopathy. CDR3 coding DNA: TGTGCCAGCAGTTACTCGCCCACTAGCGGGAGCTATGAGCAGTTCTTC. Translating it yields CASSYSPTSGSYEQFF.